This TCR beta chain was documented in a study of cytomegalovirus exposure and HLA in healthy donors. Study at large: The same platform used for the 600 to 750 first-cohort repertoires was also used for the 120 or so validation repertoires, as a later analysis reported.

Study results and limitations: Reports showed the classifier diagnosing cytomegalovirus status with high specificity and sensitivity.

Donors came from a validation cohort of over a hundred subjects, distinct from the first 666-subject cohort. This clone came up once. Its antigen remains unidentified. TCRdb's table, derived via immunoSEQ multiplex PCR, lists solely in-frame clones and lacks some. The table shows about 260,000 clones, with around 90% occurring only once. The source of this sequence is a woman aged 25 to 39 in good health and CMV-seronegative. Sequencing was done on a sample of PBMCs.

CDR3 nucleotide sequence: TGTGCCAGCAGTAAGTTCCCTGGACTAGCGGCCAACACCGGGGAGCTGTTTTTT. Its protein is CASSKFPGLAANTGELFF. V is TRBV2 and J is TRBJ2-2, with 10 bases aligning to TRBD2. CDR3 length: 18 residues. V lost 5 bases to trimming and J lost 2 bases; unmatched junction nucleotides: 11. Per germline, CDR1 SNHLY and CDR2 FYNNEI.